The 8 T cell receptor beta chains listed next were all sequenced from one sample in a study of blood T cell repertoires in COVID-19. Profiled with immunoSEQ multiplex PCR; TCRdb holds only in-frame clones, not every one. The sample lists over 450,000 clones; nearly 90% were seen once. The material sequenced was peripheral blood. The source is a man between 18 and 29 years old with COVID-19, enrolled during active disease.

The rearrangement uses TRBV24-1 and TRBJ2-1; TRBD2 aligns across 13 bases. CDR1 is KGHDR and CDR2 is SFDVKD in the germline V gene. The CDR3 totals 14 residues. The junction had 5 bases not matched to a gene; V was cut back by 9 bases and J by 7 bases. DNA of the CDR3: TGTGCCACCTCGACTAGCGGGAGGCAGAATGAGCAGTTCTTC. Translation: CATSTSGRQNEQFF.

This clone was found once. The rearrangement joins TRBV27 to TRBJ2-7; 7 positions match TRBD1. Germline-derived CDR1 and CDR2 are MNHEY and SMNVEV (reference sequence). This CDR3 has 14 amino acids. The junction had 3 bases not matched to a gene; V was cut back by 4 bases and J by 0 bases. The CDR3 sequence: CASSSPGGSYEQYF. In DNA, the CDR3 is TGTGCCAGCAGTTCTCCAGGGGGCTCCTACGAGCAGTACTTC.

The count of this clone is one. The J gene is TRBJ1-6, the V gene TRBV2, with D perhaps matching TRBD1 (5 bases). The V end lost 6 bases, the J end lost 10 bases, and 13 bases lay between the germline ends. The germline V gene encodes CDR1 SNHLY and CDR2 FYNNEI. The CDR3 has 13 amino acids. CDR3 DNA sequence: TGTGCCAGCAGGAGGGGCGGGGACTCACCCCTCCACTTT. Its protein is CASRRGGDSPLHF.

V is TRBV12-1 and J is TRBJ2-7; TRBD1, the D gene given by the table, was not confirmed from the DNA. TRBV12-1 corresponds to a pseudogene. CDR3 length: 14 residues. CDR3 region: CASRLSGQNYEQYF. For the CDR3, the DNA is TGTGCCAGCAGATTATCGGGACAGAACTACGAGCAGTACTTC.

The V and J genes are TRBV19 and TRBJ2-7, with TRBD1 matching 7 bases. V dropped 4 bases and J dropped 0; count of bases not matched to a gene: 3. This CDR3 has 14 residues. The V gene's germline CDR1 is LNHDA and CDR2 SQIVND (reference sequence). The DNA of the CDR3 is TGTGCCAGTAGTACGAGGGACAGCTCCTACGAGCAGTACTTC. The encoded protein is CASSTRDSSYEQYF.

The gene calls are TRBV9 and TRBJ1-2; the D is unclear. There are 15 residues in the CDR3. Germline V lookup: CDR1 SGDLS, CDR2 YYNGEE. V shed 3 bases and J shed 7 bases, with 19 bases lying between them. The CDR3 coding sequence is TGTGCCAGCAGCGGAAGCGGAAATACTGGAGGTGGCTACACCTTC. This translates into CASSGSGNTGGGYTF.

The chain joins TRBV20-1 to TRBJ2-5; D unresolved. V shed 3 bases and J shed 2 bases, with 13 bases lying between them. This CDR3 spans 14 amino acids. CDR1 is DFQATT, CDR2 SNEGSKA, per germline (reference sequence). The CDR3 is CSASGGSRQETQYF. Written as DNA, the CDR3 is TGCAGTGCTAGTGGCGGATCTCGGCAAGAGACCCAGTACTTC.

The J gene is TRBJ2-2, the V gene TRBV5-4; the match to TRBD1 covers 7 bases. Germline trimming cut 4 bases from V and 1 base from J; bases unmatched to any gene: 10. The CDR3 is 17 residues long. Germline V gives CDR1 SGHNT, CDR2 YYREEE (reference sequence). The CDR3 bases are TGTGCCAGCAGCACTAAGACCGGGACAGAGAACACCGGGGAGCTGTTTTTT. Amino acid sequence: CASSTKTGTENTGELFF. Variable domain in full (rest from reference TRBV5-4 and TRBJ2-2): ETGVTQSPTHLIKTRGQQVTLRCSSQSGHNTVSWYQQALGQGPQFIFQYYREEENGRGNFPPRFSGLQFPNYSSELNVNALELDDSALYLCASSTKTGTENTGELFFGEGSRLTVL.